Presented here are 30 T cell receptor beta chains from one specimen sequenced in a study of blood T cell repertoires in COVID-19. Some clones are missing from TCRdb's copy, which holds only in-frame ones; the method was immunoSEQ multiplex PCR. The sample carries 250,000 or so clones, around 88% recorded once. Sequencing used peripheral blood. The receptors were sampled from a young woman with COVID-19, enrolled during active disease.

The chain carries TRBV30 and TRBJ2-3, with TRBD2 matching 12 bases. This CDR3 has 19 residues. Unmatched junction bases numbered 11, after V lost 0 bases and J lost 1 base. Looked up from germline, CDR1 is GTSNPN and CDR2 is SVGIG (reference sequence). As DNA, the CDR3 is TGTGCCTGGAGTGTTTCCGGGGGCGGACTAGCGGGGCGCACAGATACGCAGTATTTT. Translated: CAWSVSGGGLAGRTDTQYF.

The genes are TRBV7-9 and TRBJ1-1, with D unresolved. From germline, CDR1 is SEHNR and CDR2 FQNEAQ (reference sequence). The CDR3 runs 14 residues. V was pared by 4 bases and J by 10 bases, with 19 bases between. The DNA for the CDR3 is TGTGCCAGCAGCTCCCCCCGTGGCCAAAAGTTAGCTTTCTTT. Translation: CASSSPRGQKLAFF.

The gene calls are TRBV5-6 and TRBJ1-1; D is unresolved. CDR3 length equals 13 residues. The germline gives CDR1 SGHDT, CDR2 YYEEEE. Trimming stripped 4 bases from V and 3 bases from J, with 10 bases between. The CDR3 spells CASSRDVYTEAFF. The CDR3 DNA sequence: TGTGCCAGCAGCAGAGATGTTTACACTGAAGCTTTCTTT.

The gene calls are TRBV29-1 and TRBJ1-2; 9 bases agree with TRBD1. V was pared by 7 bases and J by 4 bases, with 13 bases of the junction left unmatched. The germline V gene has CDR1 SQVTM and CDR2 ANQGSEA. CDR3 length equals 15 residues. CDR3 region: CSALVQGAVGYGYTF. DNA of the CDR3: TGCAGCGCTCTGGTACAGGGGGCAGTAGGCTATGGCTACACCTTC.

The V and J genes are TRBV6-2 or TRBV6-3 and TRBJ2-7; D perhaps matches TRBD2 (7 bases). The germline V gene has CDR1 MNHEY and CDR2 SVGEGT. Trimming shortened V by 2 bases and J by 5 bases, and 13 bases separated the two germline ends. The length of the CDR3 is 14 residues. This chain's CDR3 is CASSYPGGQDEQYF. DNA of the CDR3: TGTGCCAGCAGTTACCCCGGGGGGCAGGACGAGCAGTACTTC.

The chain recombines TRBV7-8 with TRBJ1-5; no definite D call. This CDR3 contains 18 residues. The germline gives CDR1 SGHVS, CDR2 FQNEAQ. V lost 4 bases to trimming and J lost 0 bases, with 19 bases between them. In nucleotides, the CDR3 is TGTGCCAGCAGCTCAACAAGAGGGAGTCAGTATAGCAATCAGCCCCAGCATTTT. As protein: CASSSTRGSQYSNQPQHF.

The chain is built from TRBV27 and TRBJ1-2; 8 bases match TRBD1. The length of the CDR3 is 15 residues. Germline V CDR1 and CDR2: MNHEY, SMNVEV (reference sequence). V gave up 2 bases and J gave up 7 bases; unmatched junction bases: 9. The CDR3 DNA is TGTGCCAGCAGTTTAGGGACAGGCTGGTCAGGTGGCTACACCTTC. This gives the protein CASSLGTGWSGGYTF.

The chain is built from TRBV5-1 and TRBJ2-3; a possible D gene is TRBD1 (6 bases). V lost 0 bases, J lost 3 bases, and 11 bases lay in between. This CDR3 spans 15 amino acids. Germline assignment: CDR1 SGHRS and CDR2 YFSETQ. DNA of the CDR3: TGCGCCAGCAGCTTGGGAACAGGGTTGACAGATACGCAGTATTTT. It translates to CASSLGTGLTDTQYF.

This rearrangement joins TRBV23-1 to TRBJ2-1; D possibly corresponds to TRBD2 (5 bases). TRBV23-1 is annotated as an ORF whose role is uncertain. With 1 base removed from V and 6 bases from J, the gap between germline ends came to 13 bases. The CDR3 sequence is 15 residues long. CDR3 sequence reads: CASSQLANKTNEQFF. In nucleotides, the CDR3 is TGCGCCAGCAGTCAATTAGCGAATAAGACCAATGAGCAGTTCTTC.

The chain uses TRBV5-1 and TRBJ2-1; 9 nucleotides match TRBD2. After removal of 4 bases from V and 8 bases from J, the junction contained 7 bases not matched to a gene. Germline loops: CDR1 SGHRS, CDR2 YFSETQ. The CDR3 has 14 amino acids. The CDR3 sequence: CASSLTGLADEQFF. The CDR3 region has the DNA TGCGCCAGCAGCCTAACGGGACTAGCTGATGAGCAGTTCTTC.

This sequence joins TRBV24-1 and TRBJ1-5; TRBD1 aligns across 11 bases. CDR3 length: 14 residues. Per germline, CDR1 KGHDR and CDR2 SFDVKD. V shed 9 bases, J shed 4 bases, and the junction held 4 bases outside the gene matches. The CDR3, as DNA: TGTGCCACCGGGGACAGGGGGGAAAATCAGCCCCAGCATTTT. Translating gives CATGDRGENQPQHF.

The J gene is TRBJ2-5, the V gene TRBV25-1; 9 nucleotides match TRBD1. Germline-derived CDR1 and CDR2 are MGHDK and SYGVNS. The CDR3 spans 17 residues. Trimming at V came to 1 base and at J to 4 bases, leaving 10 bases not matched to a gene. The CDR3 nucleotides read TGTGCCAGCAGTGAATTGGCATTTAGGGACAGGGTAGAGACCCAGTACTTC. Translated: CASSELAFRDRVETQYF. Filled out from reference TRBV25-1 and TRBJ2-5, the complete variable domain reads EADIYQTPRYLVIGTGKKITLECSQTMGHDKMYWYQQDPGMELHLIHYSYGVNSTEKGDLSSESTVSRIRTEHFPLTLESARPSHTSQYLCASSELAFRDRVETQYFGPGTRLLVL.

The chain carries TRBV4-1 and TRBJ1-4; 9 nucleotides align to TRBD1. Germline lookup yields CDR1 MGHRA and CDR2 YSYEKL. V shed 5 bases and J 7 bases; nucleotides not matched to a gene: 8. The length of the CDR3 is 15 residues. DNA for the CDR3: TGCGCCAGCAGCGAGGGACAGGGATCGGGTGAAAAACTGTTTTTT. Translating gives CASSEGQGSGEKLFF.

This clone was seen only a few times. The genes are TRBV6-2 or TRBV6-3 and TRBJ2-1; the match to TRBD1 covers 10 bases. The J segment lost 0 bases and the V segment lost 5 bases, leaving 10 bases of the junction unmatched. This CDR3 has 18 amino acids. Per germline, CDR1 MNHEY and CDR2 SVGEGT. This chain's CDR3 is CASSNRDRGPSSYNEQFF. The CDR3 DNA is TGTGCCAGCAGTAACAGGGACAGGGGCCCGAGCTCCTACAATGAGCAGTTCTTC.

The chain combines TRBV24-1 with TRBJ2-1; 16 bases are a match to TRBD2. Germline CDR1 reads KGHDR; CDR2 reads SFDVKD. V gave up 9 bases and J gave up 9 bases; unmatched junction bases: 16. The length of the CDR3 is 18 residues. Here the CDR3 reads CATAPSGLAGGIYGEQFF. For the CDR3, the DNA is TGTGCCACCGCCCCTTCGGGACTAGCGGGAGGGATTTACGGTGAGCAGTTCTTC.

The chain links TRBV11-3 to TRBJ2-1, with 9 bases that match TRBD2. This CDR3 spans 17 amino acids. J gave up 0 bases and V 1 base, and 4 bases lay outside the gene matches. CDR1 SGHNT and CDR2 YENEEA come from the germline V gene. CDR3 residues: CASSLGLAGNSYNEQFF. Here the CDR3 DNA reads TGTGCCAGCAGCTTAGGTCTAGCGGGAAACTCCTACAATGAGCAGTTCTTC.

This sequence joins TRBV24-1 and TRBJ1-2; D possibly corresponds to TRBD1 (5 bases). Germline V lookup: CDR1 KGHDR, CDR2 SFDVKD. V lost 0 bases, J lost 7 bases, and 11 bases lay in between. There are 14 residues in the CDR3. CDR3 nucleotide sequence: TGTGCCACCAGTGATTTGAGCGGGGCGGGTGGCTACACCTTC. It is translated as CATSDLSGAGGYTF.

The chain uses TRBV5-4 and TRBJ1-2; possibly TRBD1 for D (6 bases). The CDR3 contains 14 residues. CDR1 and CDR2 (germline): SGHNT, YYREEE (reference sequence). V was pared by 4 bases and J by 0 bases, with 10 bases between. In DNA, the CDR3 is TGTGCCAGCAGCGAGGGGACAACTAACTATGGCTACACCTTC. Amino acids: CASSEGTTNYGYTF.

For this clone: The junction departs from the called germline gene at one end, perhaps through a read error. This rearrangement joins TRBV7-7 to TRBJ2-3; D might be TRBD2 (6 bases). This CDR3 contains 12 residues. Germline CDR1 is SSHAT and CDR2 is FNYEAQ (reference sequence). In DNA, the CDR3 is TGTGCTAGCAGCTTAGCCGGGGGTACGCAGTATTTT. Its translation: CASSLAGGTQYF.

The CDR3 sequence: CASSGSPGLSTDTQYF. The CDR3 region has the DNA TGTGCCAGCAGCGGATCACCGGGACTCAGCACAGATACGCAGTATTTT. The gene calls are TRBV13 and TRBJ2-3; the D gene is possibly TRBD2 (6 bases). The CDR3 is made up of 16 amino acids. Germline V gives CDR1 PRHDT, CDR2 FYEKMQ (reference sequence). Trimming cost V 5 bases and J 0 bases, with 15 bases left between them.

The rearrangement links TRBV27 to TRBJ2-4; 9 nucleotides agree with TRBD1. CDR3 length equals 19 residues. V was pared by 2 bases and J by 0 bases, with 11 bases of the junction left unmatched. CDR1 is MNHEY, CDR2 SMNVEV, per germline (reference sequence). The CDR3 DNA reads TGTGCCAGCAGTTTACCGGACAGGGGTACCCTTGCAGCCAAAAACATTCAGTACTTC. Encoded protein: CASSLPDRGTLAAKNIQYF.

The table lists this clone with a count of one. The chain carries TRBV10-3 and TRBJ1-6, with D possibly being TRBD1 (6 bases). V was cut by 6 bases and J by 9 bases, with 12 bases left in between. This CDR3 has 13 amino acids. The germline V gene has CDR1 ENHRY and CDR2 SYGVKD. CDR3 in DNA: TGTGCCATCAGCGGACAAGGGGGTTCACCCCTCCACTTT. This encodes CAISGQGGSPLHF.

J is TRBJ1-4 and V is TRBV30; 7 nucleotides line up with TRBD1. Germline V gives CDR1 GTSNPN, CDR2 SVGIG (reference sequence). The CDR3 runs 11 residues. J was trimmed by 8 bases and V by 6 bases; bases with no gene match: 3. This CDR3 reads CACSTGEKLFF. In nucleotides, the CDR3 is TGTGCCTGTTCGACAGGGGAAAAACTGTTTTTT. Combining the CDR3 with reference TRBV30 and TRBJ1-4 gives the whole variable domain SQTIHQWPATLVQPVGSPLSLECTVEGTSNPNLYWYRQAAGRGLQLLFYSVGIGQISSEVPQNLSASRPQDRQFILSSKKLLLSDSGFYLCACSTGEKLFFGSGTQLSVL.

J is TRBJ2-2 and V is TRBV10-3; D gene ambiguous. V was pared by 10 bases and J by 2 bases, with 5 bases between. CDR1 ENHRY and CDR2 SYGVKD come from the germline V gene. This CDR3 has 11 residues. In DNA form, the CDR3 reads TGTGCCACCTTAAACACCGGGGAGCTGTTTTTT. It encodes CATLNTGELFF.

This clone was recorded only once. This chain links TRBV7-6 with TRBJ2-7; 7 bases fit TRBD1. The CDR3 runs to 16 residues. J gave up 5 bases and V 2 bases, and 12 bases lay outside the gene matches. CDR1 and CDR2 (germline): SGHVS, FNYEAQ. The CDR3 loop reads CASSLFTTGLYHEQYF. CDR3 coding DNA: TGTGCCAGCAGCTTATTCACGACAGGGCTTTACCACGAGCAGTACTTC.

The chain is built from TRBV5-8 and TRBJ1-2; TRBD1 matches at 8 bases. V shed 2 bases and J 2 bases; nucleotides not matched to a gene: 5. The length of the CDR3 is 15 residues. The V gene's germline CDR1 is SGHTS and CDR2 YDEGEE. The chain's CDR3 is CASSFRTGRNYGYTF. The CDR3 DNA reads TGTGCCAGCAGCTTCCGGACAGGGAGAAACTATGGCTACACCTTC.

This clone was counted between two and nine times. This chain links TRBV15 with TRBJ1-4, with D possibly matching TRBD1 (6 bases). The V and J ends lost 4 bases and 8 bases respectively, with 17 bases between them. CDR3 length equals 15 residues. Germline lookup yields CDR1 LNHNV and CDR2 YYDKDF (reference sequence). CDR3 DNA: TGTGCCACCAGCACCGAACCTTGGGGACAAGAAAAACTGTTTTTT. It is translated as CATSTEPWGQEKLFF.

V is TRBV4-3 and J is TRBJ1-4, with D unresolved. Deletions cut 4 bases from V and 6 bases from J, with 12 bases between. Germline values: CDR1 LGHNA, CDR2 YSLEER. The CDR3 extends over 14 amino acids. CDR3 sequence: CASSPASGDEKLFF. The CDR3 nucleotides read TGCGCCAGCAGCCCCGCTTCCGGGGATGAAAAACTGTTTTTT.

The chain is built from TRBV11-3 and TRBJ1-5, with D perhaps TRBD1 (6 bases). In germline, CDR1 is SGHNT, CDR2 YENEEA. V dropped 8 bases and J dropped 4 bases, with 15 bases sitting between them. This CDR3 region has 14 residues. CDR3 sequence (DNA): TGTGCCAGCCCGTCCAGGGGCGAGAATCAGCCCCAGCATTTT. Translating it yields CASPSRGENQPQHF.

The rearrangement uses TRBV28 and TRBJ1-2, with no clear D. The CDR3 contains 15 residues. Germline CDR1 is MDHEN and CDR2 is SYDVKM. The germline V and J ends were trimmed by 2 bases and 0 bases, with 10 bases remaining between them. CDR3 nucleotides: TGTGCCAGCAGTTTAACCGCGACTGCTAACTATGGCTACACCTTC. It specifies CASSLTATANYGYTF.